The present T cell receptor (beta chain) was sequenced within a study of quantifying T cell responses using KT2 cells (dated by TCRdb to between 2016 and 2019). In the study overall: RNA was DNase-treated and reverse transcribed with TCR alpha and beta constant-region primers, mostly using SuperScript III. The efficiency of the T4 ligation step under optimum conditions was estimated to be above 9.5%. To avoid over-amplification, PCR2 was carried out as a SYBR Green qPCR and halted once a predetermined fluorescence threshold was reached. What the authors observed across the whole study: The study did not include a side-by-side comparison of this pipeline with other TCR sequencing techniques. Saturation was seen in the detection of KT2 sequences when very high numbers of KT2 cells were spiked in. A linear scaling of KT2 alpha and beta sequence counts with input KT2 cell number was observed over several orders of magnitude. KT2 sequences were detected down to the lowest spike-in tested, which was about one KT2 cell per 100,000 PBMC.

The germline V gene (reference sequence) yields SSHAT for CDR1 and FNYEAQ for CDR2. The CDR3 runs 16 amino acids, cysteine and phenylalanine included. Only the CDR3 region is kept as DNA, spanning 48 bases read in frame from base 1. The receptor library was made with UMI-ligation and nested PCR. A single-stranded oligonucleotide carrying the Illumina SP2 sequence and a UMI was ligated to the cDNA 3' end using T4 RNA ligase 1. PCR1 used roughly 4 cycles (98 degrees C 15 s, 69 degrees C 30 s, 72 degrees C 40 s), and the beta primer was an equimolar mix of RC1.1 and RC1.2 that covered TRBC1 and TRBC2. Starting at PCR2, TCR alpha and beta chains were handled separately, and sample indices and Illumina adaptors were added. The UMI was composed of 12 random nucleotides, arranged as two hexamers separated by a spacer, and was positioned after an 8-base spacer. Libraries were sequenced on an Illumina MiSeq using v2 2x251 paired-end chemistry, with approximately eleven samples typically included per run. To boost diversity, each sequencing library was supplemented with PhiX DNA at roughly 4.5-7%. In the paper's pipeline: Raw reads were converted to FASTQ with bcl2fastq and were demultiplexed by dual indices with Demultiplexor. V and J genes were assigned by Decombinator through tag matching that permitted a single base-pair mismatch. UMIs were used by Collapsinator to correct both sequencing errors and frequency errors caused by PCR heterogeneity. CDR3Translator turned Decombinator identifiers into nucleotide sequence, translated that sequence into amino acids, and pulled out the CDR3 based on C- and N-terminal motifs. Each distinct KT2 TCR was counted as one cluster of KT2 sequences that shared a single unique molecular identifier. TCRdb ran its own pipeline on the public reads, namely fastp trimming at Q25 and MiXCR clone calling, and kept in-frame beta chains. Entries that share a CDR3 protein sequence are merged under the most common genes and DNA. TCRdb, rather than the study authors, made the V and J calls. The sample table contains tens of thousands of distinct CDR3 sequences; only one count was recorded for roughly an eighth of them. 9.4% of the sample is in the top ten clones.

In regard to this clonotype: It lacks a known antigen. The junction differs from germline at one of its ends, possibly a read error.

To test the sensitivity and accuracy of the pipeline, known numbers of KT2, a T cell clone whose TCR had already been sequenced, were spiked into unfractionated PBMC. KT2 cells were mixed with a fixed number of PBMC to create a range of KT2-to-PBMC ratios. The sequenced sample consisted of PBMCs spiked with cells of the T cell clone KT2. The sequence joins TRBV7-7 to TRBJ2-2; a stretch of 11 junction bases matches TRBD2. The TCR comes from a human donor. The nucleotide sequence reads TGTGCTAGCAGCGTGGGACTAGCGGCCAACACCGGGGAGCTGTTTTTT. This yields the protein CASSVGLAANTGELFF.